These 17 T cell receptor beta chains were sequenced from one sample in a study of blood T cell repertoires in COVID-19 (TCRdb year 2020). The library was prepared using the immunoSEQ multiplex PCR assay. What TCRdb holds here is the immuneACCESS table cut down to in-frame rearrangements. Part of the clones is not present; checked against another copy, under half of the missing clones reflect an unresolved V gene, and the others are unexplained. The sample table records roughly 49,000 clones; roughly 70% of these occur just once. The ten top clones hold roughly 10% of the sample. Sequencing used peripheral blood. Source of these receptors: a woman in her seventies with acute or convalescent COVID-19.

The J gene is TRBJ1-2, the V gene TRBV27; no reliable D call. The germline V gene has CDR1 MNHEY and CDR2 SMNVEV (reference sequence). This CDR3 contains 14 residues. Trimming took 6 bases from V and 1 from J, leaving 12 bases between them. The CDR3 here is CASSPLSNNYGYTF. CDR3 bases: TGTGCCAGCAGCCCCTTGAGTAATAACTATGGCTACACCTTC.

The V gene is TRBV6-5, the J gene TRBJ2-5, with 11 bases matching TRBD1. CDR3 length: 14 amino acids. The germline V gene encodes CDR1 MNHEY and CDR2 SVGAGI. With V trimmed by 5 bases and J by 4 bases, 3 bases remained unmatched. Here the CDR3 DNA reads TGTGCCAGCAGTCGGGGGACAGGGGGAGAGACCCAGTACTTC. It encodes CASSRGTGGETQYF.

This clone was counted between two and nine times. The genes are TRBV4-1 and TRBJ2-4; 9 bases fit TRBD2. This CDR3 has 17 residues. V gave up 4 bases and J gave up 3 bases; unmatched junction bases: 10. Looked up from germline, CDR1 is MGHRA and CDR2 is YSYEKL. The CDR3 loop is CASSPREGRGDKNIQYF. The CDR3 DNA reads as TGCGCCAGCAGCCCGCGGGAGGGGAGAGGTGACAAAAACATTCAGTACTTC.

The table lists this clone with a few counts. V is TRBV12-3 or TRBV12-4 and J is TRBJ2-3; no reliable D call. V was shortened by 7 bases and J by 9 bases, with 11 bases between the two germline ends. This CDR3 region has 11 residues. The CDR3 loop reads CASTPEETQYF. CDR3 nucleotides: TGTGCCAGCACCCCAGAGGAGACGCAGTATTTT.

This chain joins TRBV7-2 and TRBJ2-5; 8 nucleotides match TRBD1. The CDR3 contains 13 residues. The V gene's germline CDR1 is SGHTA and CDR2 FQGNSA. V shed 5 bases and J 8 bases; nucleotides not matched to a gene: 7. The CDR3 loop is CASSPGQGGTQYF. CDR3 DNA: TGTGCCAGCAGCCCTGGACAGGGTGGTACCCAGTACTTC.

CDR3 sequence: CASSYVTPNNEQFF. CDR3 DNA sequence: TGTGCCAGCAGCTACGTGACTCCGAATAATGAGCAGTTCTTC. The gene calls are TRBV5-4 and TRBJ2-1; D is uncertain. Germline V gene lookup returns CDR1 SGHNT and CDR2 YYREEE (reference sequence). The CDR3 contains 14 residues. Trimming left V 3 bases short and J 7 bases short, with 14 bases between.

The chain combines TRBV27 with TRBJ2-7, with D possibly being TRBD2 (6 bases). Deletions cut 8 bases from V and 2 bases from J, with 19 bases between. The germline V gene has CDR1 MNHEY and CDR2 SMNVEV (reference sequence). This CDR3 has 15 residues. The CDR3 is CASALYAGSTYEQYF. DNA of the CDR3: TGTGCCAGCGCCCTCTATGCGGGATCCACCTACGAGCAGTACTTC.

This clone is medium-sized by share. V and J are TRBV5-5 and TRBJ1-2; TRBD1 matches at 7 bases. The germline V gene has CDR1 SGHKS and CDR2 YYEKEE (reference sequence). With 5 bases clipped from V and 2 bases from J, the junction kept 9 bases outside the gene matches. CDR3 length equals 15 residues. The CDR3 region is CASRYSGTENYGYTF. In DNA form, the CDR3 reads TGTGCCAGCAGGTATTCCGGGACAGAAAACTATGGCTACACCTTC. Supplemented by reference TRBV5-5 and TRBJ1-2, the full variable domain reads DAGVTQSPTHLIKTRGQQVTLRCSPISGHKSVSWYQQVLGQGPQFIFQYYEKEERGRGNFPDRFSARQFPNYSSELNVNALLLGDSALYLCASRYSGTENYGYTFGSGTRLTVV.

This clone was found once. The chain is built from TRBV3-1 (or the pseudogene TRBV3-2) and TRBJ2-3, with D unresolved. V was cut by 3 bases and J by 10 bases, with 8 bases left in between. The germline CDR1 and CDR2 sequences are LGHDT and YNNKEL (reference sequence). This CDR3 is 11 amino acids long. CDR3: CASSHHLAQYF. For the CDR3, the DNA is TGTGCCAGCAGCCATCACCTAGCGCAGTATTTT.

At least ten counts were recorded for this clone. V is TRBV7-9 and J is TRBJ1-6, with D tentatively TRBD1 (5 bases). V shed 5 bases and J shed 7 bases, with 18 bases lying between them. The CDR3 length is 16 residues. Germline CDR1 reads SEHNR; CDR2 reads FQNEAQ (reference sequence). CDR3 protein: CASSVRGGRANSPLHF. The CDR3 DNA reads TGTGCCAGCAGCGTCAGAGGTGGCAGGGCGAATTCACCCCTCCACTTT.

The genes are TRBV30 and TRBJ1-4; D perhaps matches TRBD1 (5 bases). V was clipped by 2 bases and J by 8 bases, with 9 bases between them. CDR1 GTSNPN and CDR2 SVGIG come from the germline V gene (reference sequence). The CDR3 spans 12 residues. The CDR3 DNA reads TGTGCCTGGAGTACAGGAATCGAAAAACTGTTTTTT. This codes for CAWSTGIEKLFF.

This clone was counted only a few times. The chain carries TRBV18 and TRBJ2-7; D is unresolved. CDR1 and CDR2 from the germline V gene are KGHSH and LQKENI. V lost 6 bases, J lost 3 bases, and 18 bases lay in between. This CDR3 comprises 15 residues. CDR3 loop: CASSGRGNSDYEQYF. For the CDR3, the DNA is TGTGCCAGCTCCGGAAGAGGTAACTCCGACTACGAGCAGTACTTC. The full variable domain, in which reference TRBV18 and TRBJ2-7 provide the parts outside the CDR3, is NAGVMQNPRHLVRRRGQEARLRCSPMKGHSHVYWYRQLPEEGLKFMVYLQKENIIDESGMPKERFSAEFPKEGPSILRIQQVVRGDSAAYFCASSGRGNSDYEQYFGPGTRLTVT.

The J gene is TRBJ1-2, the V gene TRBV11-2; maybe TRBD1 (5 bases). V dropped 1 base and J dropped 3 bases, with 9 bases sitting between them. The CDR3 totals 14 residues. Germline V CDR1 and CDR2: SGHAT, FQNNGV. DNA of the CDR3: TGTGCCAGCAGCTTAGCAGGGAAATACTATGGCTACACCTTC. Translating it yields CASSLAGKYYGYTF.

In its sample, this clone was seen a few times. The chain combines TRBV7-2 with TRBJ1-3; TRBD1 matches at 8 bases. CDR3 length: 18 amino acids. Germline CDR1 reads SGHTA; CDR2 reads FQGNSA. With 1 base clipped from V and 4 bases from J, the junction kept 12 bases outside the gene matches. CDR3: CASSLVTTPGQAGNTIYF. CDR3 in DNA: TGTGCCAGCAGCTTAGTCACGACCCCGGGACAGGCAGGAAACACCATATATTTT.

V is TRBV2 and J is TRBJ2-5, with 8 bases that match TRBD2. Per germline, CDR1 SNHLY and CDR2 FYNNEI. V was pared by 6 bases and J by 5 bases, with 11 bases of the junction left unmatched. The length of the CDR3 is 15 residues. The CDR3 loop reads CASRASGSGSETQYF. The CDR3 DNA reads as TGTGCCAGCAGAGCGAGCGGGAGTGGGAGTGAGACCCAGTACTTC.

This clone appeared a single time. The genes are TRBV5-4 and TRBJ2-5; tentative D call: TRBD2 (5 bases). V was clipped by 7 bases and J by 4 bases, with 11 bases between them. Germline loops: CDR1 SGHNT, CDR2 YYREEE (reference sequence). The CDR3 extends over 12 amino acids. CDR3 in DNA: TGTGCCAGCGGAGAGGGCGCAGAGACCCAGTACTTC. Translated: CASGEGAETQYF.

The chain combines TRBV28 with TRBJ2-5; 8 nucleotides align to TRBD2. This CDR3 contains 15 residues. Trimming removed 6 bases from V and 6 bases from J; junction bases left unmatched: 12. Per germline, CDR1 MDHEN and CDR2 SYDVKM. The CDR3, as DNA: TGTGCCAGCAGCCGAACCGGGACTAGGACGCAGACCCAGTACTTC. As protein: CASSRTGTRTQTQYF.